The 28 T cell receptor beta chains given below trace back to one sample, sequenced in a study of OX40 agonist ivuxolimab in advanced cancers. The repertoire was sequenced with immunoSEQ multiplex PCR; TCRdb's copy has only in-frame clones and lacks some. This table has 40,000 to 45,000 clones, 86% appearing once. Source: CD4+ or CD8+ T cells sorted from blood, taken in a trial of the OX40 agonist ivuxolimab. These receptors originate from an adult with an advanced solid tumor such as melanoma, head and neck, liver or kidney cancer.

The CDR3 bases are TGTGCCAGCAGCTTAACGGGTAGCACAGATACGCAGTATTTT. It specifies CASSLTGSTDTQYF. The chain carries TRBV7-6 and TRBJ2-3; D gene ambiguous. The CDR3 loop spans 14 amino acids. The V end was cut by 2 bases, the J end by 0 bases, with 6 bases between. Looked up from germline, CDR1 is SGHVS and CDR2 is FNYEAQ.

J is TRBJ2-1 and V is TRBV2; D possibly corresponds to TRBD1 (5 bases). Trimming left V 6 bases short and J 8 bases short, with 14 bases between. The CDR3 covers 13 residues. The germline gives CDR1 SNHLY, CDR2 FYNNEI. CDR3 protein: CASSQQDADEQFF. Written as DNA, the CDR3 is TGTGCCAGCAGCCAACAGGATGCGGATGAGCAGTTCTTC.

The chain employs TRBV7-7 and TRBJ1-1; D not certain. The CDR3 has 17 residues. The V gene's germline CDR1 is SSHAT and CDR2 FNYEAQ (reference sequence). Between the trimmed V and J ends, which lost 0 bases and 1 base, there was a span of 15 bases. CDR3 sequence reads: CASSLAHRLPRNTEAFF. DNA for the CDR3: TGTGCCAGCAGCTTAGCGCACCGGCTTCCTCGGAACACTGAAGCTTTCTTT.

The rearrangement joins TRBV2 to TRBJ1-2, with D possibly being TRBD1 (5 bases). The ends were cut back, 8 bases at V and 4 bases at J, with 20 bases in the middle. The CDR3 is made up of 15 amino acids. CDR1 is SNHLY, CDR2 FYNNEI, per germline. The CDR3 protein is CASGRPTASGYGYTF. DNA of the CDR3: TGTGCCAGCGGCCGCCCGACAGCTTCTGGCTATGGCTACACCTTC.

This clone showed up just a few times. CDR3 loop: CASSKEGRAVFF. The DNA for the CDR3 is TGTGCCAGCAGCAAAGAGGGTCGGGCGGTGTTCTTC. The chain couples TRBV7-9 to TRBJ2-1, with D perhaps matching TRBD2 (5 bases). This CDR3 is built from 12 residues. Between the trimmed V and J ends, which lost 5 bases and 15 bases, there was a span of 17 bases. Germline CDR1 reads SEHNR; CDR2 reads FQNEAQ (reference sequence).

The V call is TRBV5-5, the J call TRBJ2-5; D might be TRBD2 (6 bases). The germline V gene encodes CDR1 SGHKS and CDR2 YYEKEE (reference sequence). V lost 3 bases to trimming and J lost 2 bases, with 11 bases between them. CDR3 length equals 14 residues. The CDR3 loop is CASSYVLAQETQYF. The CDR3 DNA follows: TGTGCCAGCAGCTATGTGCTAGCGCAAGAGACCCAGTACTTC.

This sequence joins TRBV25-1 and TRBJ2-1, with TRBD2 matching over 7 bases. V was pared by 4 bases and J by 4 bases, with 13 bases of the junction left unmatched. The CDR3 has 17 amino acids. Germline V gene data show CDR1 as MGHDK and CDR2 as SYGVNS. CDR3 DNA sequence: TGTGCCAGCAGTGGTCGATCGGGAGGTAGCAGGTACAATGAGCAGTTCTTC. Translation: CASSGRSGGSRYNEQFF. Variable domain in full (rest from reference TRBV25-1 and TRBJ2-1): EADIYQTPRYLVIGTGKKITLECSQTMGHDKMYWYQQDPGMELHLIHYSYGVNSTEKGDLSSESTVSRIRTEHFPLTLESARPSHTSQYLCASSGRSGGSRYNEQFFGPGTRLTVL.

The chain is built from TRBV30 and TRBJ1-2; 10 nucleotides align to TRBD1. Unmatched junction bases numbered 11, after V lost 8 bases and J lost 8 bases. The CDR3 runs to 13 residues. Germline CDR1 is GTSNPN and CDR2 is SVGIG (reference sequence). CDR3 bases: TGTGCCGCCCAGGACAGGGGGATCCGCGGCTACACCTTC. Its translation is CAAQDRGIRGYTF.

This rearrangement joins TRBV5-1 to TRBJ1-6; D is possibly TRBD1 (5 bases). V gave up 4 bases and J gave up 14 bases, with 25 bases separating them. The CDR3 is made up of 16 amino acids. Germline V gene data show CDR1 as SGHRS and CDR2 as YFSETQ. The CDR3 bases are TGCGCCAGCAGCCCGAGGGGATGGGGCCCAGGTTTATCCCTCCACTTT. Residues: CASSPRGWGPGLSLHF.

CDR3 loop: CASSLDVYFSEGYTF. CDR3 sequence (DNA): TGTGCCAGCAGCTTAGATGTCTACTTTAGCGAGGGCTACACCTTC. The genes are TRBV7-9 and TRBJ1-2; D is unclear. The V end lost 1 base, the J end lost 8 bases, and 17 bases lay between the germline ends. Germline CDR1 is SEHNR and CDR2 is FQNEAQ (reference sequence). The CDR3 totals 15 residues.

This chain links TRBV28 with TRBJ2-7, with D tentatively TRBD1 (6 bases). Trimming took off 6 bases at V and 2 bases at J, with 14 bases between the two ends. Germline loops: CDR1 MDHEN, CDR2 SYDVKM. The CDR3 totals 14 residues. The CDR3 loop reads CASSPLGTPYEQYF. CDR3 bases: TGTGCCAGCAGCCCCTTGGGGACACCCTACGAGCAGTACTTC. Full variable domain (outside the CDR3, taken from reference TRBV28 and TRBJ2-7): DVKVTQSSRYLVKRTGEKVFLECVQDMDHENMFWYRQDPGLGLRLIYFSYDVKMKEKGDIPEGYSVSREKKERFSLILESASTNQTSMYLCASSPLGTPYEQYFGPGTRLTVT.

The chain recombines TRBV7-3 with TRBJ1-2; D possibly corresponds to TRBD1 (6 bases). The CDR3 is made up of 17 amino acids. Trimming left V 5 bases short and J 0 bases short, with 19 bases between. CDR1 and CDR2 (germline): SGHTA, FQGTGA. In DNA, the CDR3 is TGTGCCAGCAGCCTCCTCGGGGGCACCTATTCTAACTATGGCTACACCTTC. Protein sequence: CASSLLGGTYSNYGYTF.

The rearrangement joins TRBV4-3 to TRBJ2-3; the D is unclear. Germline assignment: CDR1 LGHNA and CDR2 YSLEER. This CDR3 contains 17 residues. The V end was cut by 3 bases, the J end by 2 bases, with 18 bases between. The CDR3 nucleotides read TGCGCCAGCAGCCAGCAAGAGGTTAGAGAGATCACAGATACGCAGTATTTT. Protein sequence: CASSQQEVREITDTQYF.

J is TRBJ1-2 and V is TRBV2; no firm D call. The CDR3 is 10 amino acids. CDR1 SNHLY and CDR2 FYNNEI come from the germline V gene. CDR3 loop: CSLGNYGYTF. The CDR3 coding sequence is TGTTCATTGGGTAACTATGGCTACACCTTC. Variable domain in full (rest from reference TRBV2 and TRBJ1-2): EPEVTQTPSHQVTQMGQEVILRCVPISNHLYFYWYRQILGQKVEFLVSFYNNEISEKSEIFDDQFSVERPDGSNFTLKIRSTKLEDSAMYFCSLGNYGYTFGSGTRLTVV.

The gene calls are TRBV6-6 and TRBJ2-3; 9 nucleotides line up with TRBD2. Trimming at V came to 4 bases and at J to 1 base, leaving 6 bases not matched to a gene. This CDR3 is 16 amino acids long. Per the germline V gene, CDR1 is MNHNY and CDR2 is SVGAGI (reference sequence). The CDR3 sequence: CASSSIAGEGTDTQYF. CDR3 nucleotide sequence: TGTGCCAGCAGTTCTATAGCGGGAGAGGGCACAGATACGCAGTATTTT.

DNA of the CDR3: TGTGCCAGCAGTCCGGACAGGGATACGCAGTATTTT. It translates to CASSPDRDTQYF. The rearrangement joins TRBV28 to TRBJ2-3; 7 nucleotides match TRBD1. Germline loops: CDR1 MDHEN, CDR2 SYDVKM. Trimming cost V 5 bases and J 6 bases; bases outside gene matches: 2. The CDR3 consists of 12 residues.

V gene TRBV6-5 combines with J gene TRBJ1-1; possible D gene TRBD1, 6 bases. The CDR3 sequence is 15 residues long. V lost 6 bases to trimming and J lost 1 base, with 15 bases between them. The germline V gene encodes CDR1 MNHEY and CDR2 SVGAGI. The CDR3 reads CASRAPGHPNTEAFF. The CDR3 DNA reads as TGTGCCAGCAGGGCACCGGGACACCCGAACACTGAAGCTTTCTTT.

V is TRBV4-2 and J is TRBJ2-5; TRBD2 agrees at 7 bases. The junction had 6 bases not matched to a gene; V was cut back by 0 bases and J by 5 bases. The germline V gene has CDR1 LGHNA and CDR2 YNFKEQ. This CDR3 has 15 residues. The CDR3 spells CASSQEWGGRETQYF. As DNA, the CDR3 is TGTGCCAGCAGCCAAGAGTGGGGGGGTAGGGAGACCCAGTACTTC.

The rearrangement links TRBV7-7 to TRBJ1-1, with D possibly matching TRBD1 (5 bases). CDR3 size: 15 residues. The V and J ends lost 5 bases and 0 bases respectively, with 13 bases between them. Germline V gene data show CDR1 as SSHAT and CDR2 as FNYEAQ (reference sequence). CDR3 in amino acids: CASSPWGGVNTEAFF. CDR3 sequence (DNA): TGTGCCAGCAGCCCTTGGGGAGGGGTGAACACTGAAGCTTTCTTT.

The CDR3 here is CASSTPIEMGGVEQFF. The CDR3 nucleotides read TGTGCCAGCAGCACCCCGATCGAGATGGGGGGGGTTGAGCAGTTCTTC. The genes are TRBV9 and TRBJ2-1; TRBD2 aligns across 7 bases. This CDR3 comprises 16 residues. Germline trimming cut 4 bases from V and 9 bases from J; bases unmatched to any gene: 16. CDR1 and CDR2 from the germline V gene are SGDLS and YYNGEE. Complete variable domain (other parts from reference TRBV9 and TRBJ2-1): DSGVTQTPKHLITATGQRVTLRCSPRSGDLSVYWYQQSLDQGLQFLIQYYNGEERAKGNILERFSAQQFPDLHSELNLSSLELGDSALYFCASSTPIEMGGVEQFFGPGTRLTVL.

The chain has TRBV14 and TRBJ1-6; tentatively, D is TRBD1 (6 bases). Germline V gene lookup returns CDR1 SGHDN and CDR2 FVKESK. Trimming pared 1 base from V and 8 bases from J, leaving 12 bases between. This CDR3 is built from 15 residues. Here the CDR3 DNA reads TGTGCCAGCAGCCAAGGGGGGACATCCGATTCACCCCTCCACTTT. As protein: CASSQGGTSDSPLHF.

This clone has more than one count but fewer than ten. Other DNA sequences in the same sample also yield this CDR3. This chain connects TRBV5-1 to TRBJ1-2; D unresolved. This CDR3 region has 16 residues. Germline V CDR1 and CDR2: SGHRS, YFSETQ. V shed 3 bases and J shed 4 bases, with 19 bases lying between them. This chain's CDR3 is CASSSMTGLKIYGYTF. The CDR3 DNA is TGCGCCAGCAGCTCAATGACGGGATTGAAAATCTATGGCTACACCTTC.

V is TRBV7-6 and J is TRBJ2-5, with a tentative D call TRBD1 (6 bases). The V gene lost 1 base and the J gene lost 2 bases, with 20 bases spanning the gap. Germline V gene data show CDR1 as SGHVS and CDR2 as FNYEAQ. The CDR3 sequence is 18 residues long. The CDR3 region has the DNA TGTGCCAGCAGCTTAGTGACCACTCCGGGACACCAACAAGAGACCCAGTACTTC. Its protein product is CASSLVTTPGHQQETQYF. Drawing the rest from reference TRBV7-6 and TRBJ2-5, the complete variable domain is GAGVSQSPRYKVTKRGQDVALRCDPISGHVSLYWYRQALGQGPEFLTYFNYEAQQDKSGLPNDRFSAERPEGSISTLTIQRTEQRDSAMYRCASSLVTTPGHQQETQYFGPGTRLLVL.

The CDR3 reads CASSLDLRDRGLNTEAFF. CDR3 DNA: TGTGCCAGCAGCTTAGATCTCCGGGACAGGGGGCTGAACACTGAAGCTTTCTTT. The J gene is TRBJ1-1, the V gene TRBV11-2; 12 bases agree with TRBD1. V lost 0 bases and J lost 0; bases outside the gene matches: 5. The V gene's germline CDR1 is SGHAT and CDR2 FQNNGV. The CDR3 contains 18 residues.

The chain couples TRBV5-8 to TRBJ2-6; D possibly corresponds to TRBD1 (6 bases). Trimming pared 0 bases from V and 0 bases from J, leaving 13 bases between. Germline CDR1 SGHTS, CDR2 YDEGEE. CDR3 length equals 18 residues. The CDR3 region is CASSLGPGASSGANVLTF. The CDR3 coding sequence is TGTGCCAGCAGCTTGGGTCCAGGGGCCTCCTCTGGGGCCAACGTCCTGACTTTC.

Concerning this clone itself: The junction and the germline gene differ at one end; a read error may be behind it. The chain carries TRBV4-1 and TRBJ2-3, with 10 bases identical to TRBD2. CDR3 length: 18 amino acids. Germline V gives CDR1 MGHRA, CDR2 YSYEKL. The CDR3: CASSQDQVPSGSRDTQYF. The CDR3 DNA sequence: TGCGCCAGCAGCCAAGATCAGGTTCCTAGCGGGAGCAGAGATACGCAGTATTTT.

The chain combines TRBV5-6 with TRBJ2-2; TRBD2 matches 7 bases. With 4 bases clipped from V and 4 bases from J, the junction kept 10 bases outside the gene matches. The CDR3 has 16 residues. Germline assignment: CDR1 SGHDT and CDR2 YYEEEE. The CDR3 is CASSDGFLAGTGELFF. The DNA of the CDR3 is TGTGCCAGCAGCGATGGATTCTTAGCGGGCACCGGGGAGCTGTTTTTT.

The V call is TRBV5-6, the J call TRBJ2-7, with 8 bases fitting TRBD1. V dropped 4 bases and J dropped 3; count of bases not matched to a gene: 3. CDR1 and CDR2 (germline): SGHDT, YYEEEE. This CDR3 comprises 13 residues. CDR3 loop: CASSGDRGYEQYF. CDR3 DNA: TGTGCCAGCAGCGGCGACAGGGGCTACGAGCAGTACTTC.